The 18 T cell receptor beta chains presented below share a single source sample, sequenced in a study of patients and donors after allogeneic stem cell transplantation. TCRdb called the RT-PCR reads again in MiXCR, with one record for every CDR3 protein. The data contain roughly 960,000 distinct CDR3 sequences, more than 15% of them singletons. The specimen sequenced was blood, either unsorted or a sorted T cell fraction (not recorded which). The source of these receptors is a human donor who was either an allogeneic HSCT recipient or a stem cell or donor lymphocyte infusion donor (not recorded which). It is not recorded whose cells these are; they may come from a transplant donor.

A few counts support this clonotype. The V call is TRBV5-1, the J call TRBJ2-2; D is tentatively TRBD1 or TRBD2 (5 bases each). The CDR3 has 14 amino acids. Germline loops: CDR1 SGHRS, CDR2 YFSETQ. The V and J ends lost 2 bases and 4 bases respectively, with 9 bases between them. CDR3 nucleotide sequence: TGCGCCAGCAGCTTTTACGGGGCCACCGGGGAGCTGTTTTTT. Its protein product is CASSFYGATGELFF.

This clonotype has more than one count but fewer than ten. The rearrangement joins TRBV29-1 to TRBJ2-1, with 9 positions matching TRBD1. Trimming cost V 4 bases and J 0 bases; bases outside gene matches: 7. The CDR3 spans 16 residues. Germline V gives CDR1 SQVTM, CDR2 ANQGSEA. The CDR3 nucleotides read TGCAGCGTTGTAGGACAGGGGACTCTCTCCTACAATGAGCAGTTCTTC. Protein sequence: CSVVGQGTLSYNEQFF.

This clonotype was picked up many times. The J gene is TRBJ2-1, the V gene TRBV24-1, with 7 positions matching TRBD1. Unmatched junction bases numbered 7, after V lost 4 bases and J lost 8 bases. CDR3 size: 14 residues. Germline V gene lookup returns CDR1 KGHDR and CDR2 SFDVKD. CDR3 amino acids: CATSEADRVHEQFF. CDR3 sequence (DNA): TGTGCCACCAGTGAGGCCGACAGGGTCCATGAGCAGTTCTTC.

This clonotype was counted a few times. CDR3 region: CASSSGAAPFGYTF. The CDR3 nucleotides read TGCGCCAGCAGTTCGGGCGCTGCCCCCTTCGGCTACACCTTC. The chain employs TRBV5-1 and TRBJ1-2; D unclear. This CDR3 region has 14 residues. The ends were cut back, 5 bases at V and 8 bases at J, with 19 bases in the middle. In germline, CDR1 is SGHRS, CDR2 YFSETQ. Based on the CDR3 plus reference TRBV5-1 and TRBJ1-2, the full variable domain is KAGVTQTPRYLIKTRGQQVTLSCSPISGHRSVSWYQQTPGQGLQFLFEYFSETQRNKGNFPGRFSGRQFSNSRSEMNVSTLELGDSALYLCASSSGAAPFGYTFGSGTRLTVV.

Many counts were recorded for this clonotype. The CDR3 nucleotides read TGTGCCACCAGTGTCGGGACCGCTAGCGGGAGGGCGGACTATGAGCAGTTCTTC. It yields the protein CATSVGTASGRADYEQFF. This sequence joins TRBV24-1 and TRBJ2-1; 12 positions match TRBD2. V gave up 5 bases and J gave up 8 bases; unmatched junction bases: 15. Per the germline V gene, CDR1 is KGHDR and CDR2 is SFDVKD. CDR3 size: 18 residues.

There are a few counts of this clonotype. The chain couples TRBV3-1 to TRBJ2-7; the D gene is possibly TRBD1 (5 bases). The CDR3 contains 14 residues. Trimming left V 4 bases short and J 2 bases short, with 12 bases between. Looked up from germline, CDR1 is LGHDT and CDR2 is YNNKEL (reference sequence). The CDR3 is CASSLRGLPYEQYF. The CDR3 coding sequence is TGTGCCAGCAGCCTTAGGGGTTTACCCTACGAGCAGTACTTC.

The chain recombines TRBV6-1 with TRBJ1-1; D is possibly TRBD1 (5 bases). The CDR3 contains 15 residues. The V and J ends lost 6 bases and 1 base respectively, with 15 bases between them. Germline-derived CDR1 and CDR2 are MNHNS and SASEGT. The CDR3 sequence: CASRQNRRGNTEAFF. CDR3 in DNA: TGTGCCAGCAGACAGAATAGGAGGGGGAACACTGAAGCTTTCTTT.

This clonotype was detected a few times. The CDR3 coding sequence is TGTGCCAGCAGTTCCGGGGTGATCGGGGAGCAGTACTTC. Its translation is CASSSGVIGEQYF. This chain connects TRBV7-9 to TRBJ2-7; D is perhaps TRBD2 (5 bases). The CDR3 sequence is 13 residues long. Trimming cost V 6 bases and J 7 bases, with 16 bases left between them. The V gene's germline CDR1 is SEHNR and CDR2 FQNEAQ (reference sequence).

In its sample, this clonotype was seen many times. This sequence joins TRBV27 and TRBJ1-1, with TRBD1 as a possible D gene (5 bases). This CDR3 contains 14 residues. Per germline, CDR1 MNHEY and CDR2 SMNVEV (reference sequence). The V end lost 5 bases, the J end lost 2 bases, and 12 bases lay between the germline ends. CDR3 in amino acids: CASSLRRENTEAFF. The CDR3 DNA reads as TGTGCCAGCAGTCTTCGCAGGGAAAACACTGAAGCTTTCTTT.

At least ten counts were recorded for this clonotype. The chain carries TRBV3-1 and TRBJ2-3, with 11 bases aligning to TRBD2. Germline V gene lookup returns CDR1 LGHDT and CDR2 YNNKEL (reference sequence). The V segment lost 0 bases and the J segment 6 bases; nucleotides outside the gene matches: 8. The CDR3 sequence is 17 residues long. Written as DNA, the CDR3 is TGTGCCAGCAGCCAAGAACTAGCGGGAGCACCTCAGGATACGCAGTATTTT. Encoded protein: CASSQELAGAPQDTQYF.

V gene TRBV20-1 combines with J gene TRBJ1-3, with 9 bases matching TRBD1. The length of the CDR3 is 14 residues. V trimming: 6 bases; J trimming: 0 bases; junction bases outside the gene matches: 3. CDR1 is DFQATT and CDR2 is SNEGSKA in the germline V gene (reference sequence). The CDR3 DNA reads as TGCAGTGCCGCGACAGGGGGCTCTGGAAACACCATATATTTT. Encoded protein: CSAATGGSGNTIYF.

This chain uses TRBV20-1 with TRBJ1-1, with D perhaps TRBD1 (5 bases). Trimming pared 2 bases from V and 4 bases from J, leaving 14 bases between. The CDR3 length is 14 residues. CDR1 is DFQATT and CDR2 is SNEGSKA in the germline V gene (reference sequence). The CDR3 loop is CSARLWGDSTEAFF. The DNA of the CDR3 is TGCAGTGCTAGATTGTGGGGGGATAGCACTGAAGCTTTCTTT.

This clonotype showed up just a few times. V usage is TRBV6-1 and J usage is TRBJ2-2; no firm D call. Per the germline V gene, CDR1 is MNHNS and CDR2 is SASEGT. V lost 4 bases to trimming and J lost 6 bases, with 12 bases between them. This CDR3 comprises 14 residues. In nucleotides, the CDR3 is TGTGCCAGCAGTGCCTACCGTGAGCCCGGGGAGCTGTTTTTT. Protein product: CASSAYREPGELFF.

This clonotype occurred a few times. The V gene is TRBV6-6, the J gene TRBJ2-7; TRBD1 agrees at 8 bases. Germline trimming cut 6 bases from V and 6 bases from J; bases unmatched to any gene: 7. Germline V gives CDR1 MNHNY, CDR2 SVGAGI (reference sequence). The CDR3 is 13 residues long. The CDR3 reads CASSSGQASEQYF. CDR3 in DNA: TGTGCCAGCAGCTCGGGACAGGCTTCCGAGCAGTACTTC.

The chain joins TRBV25-1 to TRBJ1-5; D is possibly TRBD1 (5 bases). Germline lookup yields CDR1 MGHDK and CDR2 SYGVNS. V was pared by 5 bases and J by 0 bases, with 23 bases between. This CDR3 region has 19 residues. The CDR3 DNA sequence: TGTGCCAGCAGTCCGGGGGGAGGGTCCCCCGTTGTTAGCAATCAGCCCCAGCATTTT. It yields the protein CASSPGGGSPVVSNQPQHF.

The gene calls are TRBV7-9 and TRBJ1-3; possible D gene TRBD1, 5 bases. Trimming removed 3 bases from V and 2 bases from J, with 11 bases in between. The germline V gene has CDR1 SEHNR and CDR2 FQNEAQ (reference sequence). The CDR3 is made up of 15 amino acids. CDR3 in DNA: TGTGCCAGCAGCTTTTCTGGGGCCACTGGAAACACCATATATTTT. Residues: CASSFSGATGNTIYF.

This clonotype showed up just a few times. The J gene is TRBJ1-1, the V gene TRBV28, with 8 bases identical to TRBD1. The CDR3 totals 13 residues. Germline CDR1 MDHEN, CDR2 SYDVKM. This chain's CDR3 is CVLDRGWGTEAFF. For the CDR3, the DNA is TGTGTACTCGACAGGGGTTGGGGCACTGAAGCTTTCTTT. Full variable domain (outside the CDR3, taken from reference TRBV28 and TRBJ1-1): DVKVTQSSRYLVKRTGEKVFLECVQDMDHENMFWYRQDPGLGLRLIYFSYDVKMKEKGDIPEGYSVSREKKERFSLILESASTNQTSMYLCVLDRGWGTEAFFGQGTRLTVV.

J is TRBJ1-1 and V is TRBV5-5; D unresolved. CDR1 and CDR2 (germline): SGHKS, YYEKEE (reference sequence). The CDR3 runs to 14 residues. The V end was cut by 3 bases, the J end by 3 bases, with 12 bases between. The CDR3 coding sequence is TGTGCCAGCAGCTCGGACGGTTTCGACACTGAAGCTTTCTTT. Protein sequence: CASSSDGFDTEAFF.